Sequencing of this T cell receptor beta chain was carried out in a study of regulatory T cells in long-lasting Graves disease. For the study at large: Persistence in Graves' disease required over 5 years of antithyroid drugs plus positive TSH receptor antibodies.

Time point here: persistent/refractory GD, antithyroid drugs over 5 years with positive TRAb. The TCR library used RNA extracted from PBMCs. This CDR3 contains 14 residues. With 2 bases removed from V and 10 bases from J, the gap between germline ends came to 18 bases. This clonotype was observed a handful of times. Both iRepertoire HTBI primers and Arm-PCR of CDR3 regions were used to build the TCR beta libraries. As processed by the authors: Across the samples, identification revealed just over 60 TRBV and 15 or so TRBJ segments. TCRdb independently ran MiXCR on the multiplex PCR reads; one entry per CDR3 protein. It is TCRdb's table, rather than the study itself, that gives the V and J calls and clone size. The table records about 470,000 distinct CDR3 sequences, 20% to 25% of them present only once.

The clonotype comes from a female donor with Graves disease. This material consisted of peripheral blood mononuclear cells (PBMCs), taken when the disease was refractory, from a patient treated with antithyroid drugs. This chain connects TRBV12-3 or TRBV12-4 to TRBJ2-7; the D gene is possibly TRBD1 (5 bases). This CDR3 is CASSLSGSGQGQYF. The CDR3 coding sequence is TGTGCCAGCAGTTTAAGTGGTTCTGGGCAGGGCCAGTACTTC.